This is a list of T cell receptor beta chains from one sample in a study of T cell repertoires in cytomegalovirus infection. TCRdb analysed the reads with MiXCR anew, one entry per CDR3 protein. This table holds about 570,000 distinct CDR3 sequences, around 40% found once. No antigen has been assigned to these receptors. This sample comprised cultured PBMCs, obtained from culture after CMV antigen stimulation. The origin of the receptors is a human donor in good health (CMV status not recorded). Some clones in this sample may be carry-over from other donors' samples. Each CDR3 is given with its conserved first and last residue. Each record gives: D gene, V gene, CDR3 length, clone size, J gene, CDR3 protein, CDR3 DNA. D genes are given only for firm matches. Part of the rows lack a size; the others show once, few, many or a class for expanded clones.

d_gene: TRBD1
v_gene: TRBV10-3
len: 15
abundance: -
j_gene: TRBJ1-3
CDR3aa: CAINKQGTSGNTIYF
CDR3nt: TGTGCCATCAACAAACAGGGGACCTCTGGAAACACCATATATTTT

d_gene: TRBD1
v_gene: TRBV29-1
len: 14
abundance: -
j_gene: TRBJ2-1
CDR3aa: CSVKGQNSLNEQFF
CDR3nt: TGCAGCGTGAAGGGACAGAACTCCTTAAATGAGCAGTTCTTC

d_gene: TRBD1
v_gene: TRBV10-3
len: 14
abundance: -
j_gene: TRBJ1-2
CDR3aa: CAISTGGSDYGYTF
CDR3nt: TGTGCCATCAGTACAGGGGGCTCTGACTATGGCTACACCTTC

d_gene: TRBD2
v_gene: TRBV18
len: 15
abundance: few
j_gene: TRBJ2-1
CDR3aa: CASSPYGPGGNEQFF
CDR3nt: TGTGCCAGCTCACCTTATGGCCCCGGGGGGAATGAGCAGTTCTTC

d_gene: -
v_gene: TRBV7-2
len: 13
abundance: many
j_gene: TRBJ1-1
CDR3aa: CASSLLTDREAFF
CDR3nt: TGTGCCAGCAGCTTACTTACCGACAGGGAAGCTTTCTTT

d_gene: TRBD2
v_gene: TRBV28
len: 15
abundance: few
j_gene: TRBJ2-1
CDR3aa: CASSPGGGQDNEQFF
CDR3nt: TGTGCCAGCAGTCCGGGGGGGGGTCAGGACAATGAGCAGTTCTTC

d_gene: TRBD2
v_gene: TRBV12-3/TRBV12-4
len: 13
abundance: -
j_gene: TRBJ2-1
CDR3aa: CASSFGAGGRQFF
CDR3nt: TGTGCCAGCAGTTTCGGAGCGGGGGGGCGGCAGTTCTTC

d_gene: TRBD2
v_gene: TRBV7-9
len: 14
abundance: -
j_gene: TRBJ2-1
CDR3aa: CASTLLAGGGEQFF
CDR3nt: TGTGCCAGCACCCTACTAGCGGGAGGAGGTGAGCAGTTCTTC

d_gene: -
v_gene: TRBV19
len: 14
abundance: -
j_gene: TRBJ1-5
CDR3aa: CASSGSVSNQPQHF
CDR3nt: TGTGCCAGTAGTGGGAGCGTTAGCAATCAGCCCCAGCATTTT

d_gene: TRBD1
v_gene: TRBV7-7
len: 15
abundance: -
j_gene: TRBJ2-5
CDR3aa: CASSSTGTGEETQYF
CDR3nt: TGTGCCAGCAGTTCTACCGGGACAGGGGAAGAGACCCAGTACTTC

d_gene: TRBD2
v_gene: TRBV19
len: 16
abundance: -
j_gene: TRBJ2-1
CDR3aa: CASSIYSGGAYNEQFF
CDR3nt: TGTGCCAGTAGTATTTATAGCGGGGGGGCTTACAATGAGCAGTTCTTC

d_gene: TRBD1
v_gene: TRBV7-8
len: 14
abundance: few
j_gene: TRBJ1-2
CDR3aa: CASSPGTGSYGYTF
CDR3nt: TGTGCCAGCAGCCCCGGGACAGGGTCGTATGGCTACACCTTC

d_gene: -
v_gene: TRBV2
len: 15
abundance: -
j_gene: TRBJ1-1
CDR3aa: CASSQYGGENTEAFF
CDR3nt: TGTGCCAGCAGCCAGTACGGCGGGGAGAACACTGAAGCTTTCTTT

d_gene: -
v_gene: TRBV7-6
len: 12
abundance: -
j_gene: TRBJ1-1
CDR3aa: CASSLASTEAFF
CDR3nt: TGTGCCAGCAGCTTAGCTTCCACTGAAGCTTTCTTT

d_gene: -
v_gene: TRBV7-6
len: 13
abundance: few
j_gene: TRBJ1-6
CDR3aa: CASSLTGNSPLHF
CDR3nt: TGTGCCAGCAGCTTAACGGGTAATTCACCCCTCCACTTT

d_gene: -
v_gene: TRBV4-2
len: 15
abundance: few
j_gene: TRBJ2-7
CDR3aa: CASSQDRDESYEQYF
CDR3nt: TGTGCCAGCAGCCAAGACAGGGATGAATCCTACGAGCAGTACTTC

d_gene: -
v_gene: TRBV28
len: 14
abundance: few
j_gene: TRBJ1-3
CDR3aa: CASSPGVWGNTIYF
CDR3nt: TGTGCCAGCAGTCCGGGGGTATGGGGAAACACCATATATTTT

d_gene: -
v_gene: TRBV5-1
len: 14
abundance: once
j_gene: TRBJ2-3
CDR3aa: CASSQGASADTQYF
CDR3nt: TGCGCCAGCAGCCAAGGGGCTAGTGCAGATACGCAGTATTTT

d_gene: -
v_gene: TRBV19
len: 18
abundance: -
j_gene: TRBJ2-5
CDR3aa: CASSNWELGGALQETQYF
CDR3nt: TGTGCCAGTAGTAATTGGGAATTAGGCGGGGCCTTACAAGAGACCCAGTACTTC

d_gene: -
v_gene: TRBV10-3
len: 17
abundance: -
j_gene: TRBJ2-3
CDR3aa: CAISETFSRALGDTQYF
CDR3nt: TGTGCCATCAGTGAGACCTTTAGCAGAGCCCTGGGAGATACGCAGTATTTT

d_gene: TRBD1
v_gene: TRBV7-8
len: 16
abundance: many
j_gene: TRBJ1-6
CDR3aa: CASSLLAGTDYSPLHF
CDR3nt: TGTGCCAGCAGCTTATTAGCTGGGACAGATTATTCACCCCTCCACTTT

d_gene: -
v_gene: TRBV6-5
len: 13
abundance: -
j_gene: TRBJ2-3
CDR3aa: CASTSPGTDTQYF
CDR3nt: TGTGCCTCCACTAGCCCAGGCACAGATACGCAGTATTTT

d_gene: -
v_gene: TRBV7-6
len: 15
abundance: -
j_gene: TRBJ2-7
CDR3aa: CASSLGGAPSYEQYF
CDR3nt: TGTGCCAGCAGCTTAGGGGGGGCCCCCTCCTACGAGCAGTACTTC

d_gene: -
v_gene: TRBV12-3/TRBV12-4
len: 11
abundance: -
j_gene: TRBJ2-5
CDR3aa: CASSLSEGPYF
CDR3nt: TGTGCCAGCAGTTTATCGGAGGGCCCTTACTTC

d_gene: TRBD2
v_gene: TRBV7-9
len: 15
abundance: many
j_gene: TRBJ2-5
CDR3aa: CASSYPRGLEETQYF
CDR3nt: TGTGCCAGCAGCTACCCGAGGGGACTAGAAGAGACCCAGTACTTC

d_gene: -
v_gene: TRBV7-8
len: 15
abundance: -
j_gene: TRBJ1-6
CDR3aa: CASSLRSMGNSPLHF
CDR3nt: TGTGCCAGCAGCCTCCGCTCCATGGGTAATTCACCCCTCCACTTT

d_gene: TRBD2
v_gene: TRBV11-2
len: 16
abundance: few
j_gene: TRBJ2-2
CDR3aa: CASSFTGLAATGELFF
CDR3nt: TGTGCCAGCAGCTTTACGGGACTAGCAGCCACCGGGGAGCTGTTTTTT

d_gene: -
v_gene: TRBV7-9
len: 16
abundance: -
j_gene: TRBJ2-3
CDR3aa: CASSNPGQESTDTQYF
CDR3nt: TGTGCCAGCAGCAATCCGGGACAAGAAAGCACAGATACGCAGTATTTT

d_gene: TRBD2
v_gene: TRBV4-3
len: 15
abundance: -
j_gene: TRBJ2-1
CDR3aa: CASSNSGGRPNEQFF
CDR3nt: TGCGCCAGCAGCAACAGCGGGGGGCGGCCGAATGAGCAGTTCTTC

d_gene: -
v_gene: TRBV20-1
len: 14
abundance: -
j_gene: TRBJ1-5
CDR3aa: CSAPFGDSNQPQHF
CDR3nt: TGCAGTGCTCCGTTTGGGGATAGCAATCAGCCCCAGCATTTT

d_gene: TRBD2
v_gene: TRBV19
len: 15
abundance: few
j_gene: TRBJ2-1
CDR3aa: CASRTGGGPGNEQFF
CDR3nt: TGTGCCAGTAGGACGGGGGGGGGCCCGGGCAATGAGCAGTTCTTC

d_gene: TRBD2
v_gene: TRBV5-4
len: 15
abundance: -
j_gene: TRBJ2-5
CDR3aa: CASSFRIAGHETQYF
CDR3nt: TGTGCCAGCAGCTTTAGAATAGCGGGGCACGAGACCCAGTACTTC

d_gene: -
v_gene: TRBV6-1
len: 12
abundance: few
j_gene: TRBJ2-1
CDR3aa: CASTDGVNEQFF
CDR3nt: TGTGCCAGCACGGACGGTGTCAATGAGCAGTTCTTC

d_gene: -
v_gene: TRBV7-9
len: 15
abundance: few
j_gene: TRBJ2-7
CDR3aa: CASSPQASDGYEQYF
CDR3nt: TGTGCCAGCAGCCCCCAGGCATCAGATGGTTACGAGCAGTACTTC

d_gene: -
v_gene: TRBV5-4
len: 17
abundance: -
j_gene: TRBJ1-4
CDR3aa: CASSFGGRMERREKLFF
CDR3nt: TGTGCCAGCAGCTTTGGGGGAAGGATGGAAAGGCGTGAAAAACTGTTTTTT

d_gene: TRBD1
v_gene: TRBV6-2/TRBV6-3
len: 15
abundance: many
j_gene: TRBJ2-7
CDR3aa: CASSRRGQGDYEQYF
CDR3nt: TGTGCCAGCAGCCGGCGGGGACAGGGGGACTACGAGCAGTACTTC

d_gene: -
v_gene: TRBV12-3/TRBV12-4
len: 15
abundance: -
j_gene: TRBJ1-2
CDR3aa: CASSFLPGHNYGYTF
CDR3nt: TGTGCCAGCAGTTTTCTTCCGGGACATAACTATGGCTACACCTTC

d_gene: -
v_gene: TRBV7-9
len: 13
abundance: few
j_gene: TRBJ2-3
CDR3aa: CASSEGGYDTQYF
CDR3nt: TGTGCCAGCAGTGAGGGAGGTTATGATACGCAGTATTTT

d_gene: -
v_gene: TRBV7-2
len: 13
abundance: -
j_gene: TRBJ2-7
CDR3aa: CASSESGLYEQYF
CDR3nt: TGTGCCAGCAGCGAAAGCGGACTCTACGAGCAGTACTTC

d_gene: -
v_gene: TRBV19
len: 13
abundance: -
j_gene: TRBJ1-1
CDR3aa: CASGEVMNTEAFF
CDR3nt: TGTGCCAGCGGGGAGGTCATGAACACTGAAGCTTTCTTT

d_gene: -
v_gene: TRBV7-9
len: 17
abundance: -
j_gene: TRBJ1-1
CDR3aa: CASSLDASPEPHTEAFF
CDR3nt: TGTGCCAGCAGCTTAGATGCGTCACCCGAGCCGCACACTGAAGCTTTCTTT

d_gene: -
v_gene: TRBV12-3/TRBV12-4
len: 16
abundance: -
j_gene: TRBJ2-3
CDR3aa: CASSLFLGDDTDTQYF
CDR3nt: TGTGCCAGCAGTTTATTTTTGGGGGACGACACAGATACGCAGTATTTT

d_gene: TRBD2
v_gene: TRBV15
len: 18
abundance: few
j_gene: TRBJ2-5
CDR3aa: CATSREGLGLAGEETQYF
CDR3nt: TGTGCCACCAGCAGAGAAGGTCTCGGACTAGCGGGAGAGGAGACCCAGTACTTC

d_gene: -
v_gene: TRBV7-9
len: 16
abundance: -
j_gene: TRBJ1-2
CDR3aa: CASSSGSGGSDYGYTF
CDR3nt: TGTGCCAGCAGCTCTGGAAGTGGGGGGTCCGACTATGGCTACACCTTC

d_gene: -
v_gene: TRBV10-3
len: 13
abundance: few
j_gene: TRBJ2-7
CDR3aa: CAISDHQGREQYF
CDR3nt: TGTGCCATCAGTGACCATCAGGGGAGAGAGCAGTACTTC

d_gene: TRBD2
v_gene: TRBV5-4
len: 18
abundance: few
j_gene: TRBJ2-7
CDR3aa: CASSLPAGNKLSTYEQYF
CDR3nt: TGTGCCAGCAGCTTGCCAGCGGGGAACAAATTGAGCACCTACGAGCAGTACTTC